These 17 T cell receptor beta chains originate from one sample sequenced in a study of T cell repertoires in cytomegalovirus infection. Which antigens these TCRs recognize remains unknown. TCRdb called the reads again in MiXCR, with one record for every CDR3 protein. Among hundreds of thousands of distinct CDR3 sequences listed, around a third were seen once. The specimen comprised cultured CD8+ T cells from PBMCs, sampled from culture after CMV antigen stimulation. The receptors here all came from a human donor in good health (CMV status not recorded). Some clones in this sample may be carry-over from other donors' samples.

This chain uses TRBV12-3 or TRBV12-4 with TRBJ2-3; TRBD2 aligns across 14 bases. V shed 1 base, J shed 0 bases, and the junction held 9 bases outside the gene matches. The CDR3 spans 20 residues. CDR3 sequence reads: CASSLGPGTSGGDSTDTQYF. CDR3 sequence (DNA): TGTGCCAGCAGTTTAGGTCCCGGGACTAGCGGGGGAGATAGCACAGATACGCAGTATTTT.

This chain links TRBV27 with TRBJ2-5, with D possibly TRBD1 on 5 matching bases. V shed 7 bases and J shed 5 bases, with 17 bases lying between them. The CDR3 loop spans 14 amino acids. Germline loops: CDR1 MNHEY, CDR2 SMNVEV (reference sequence). The CDR3 protein is CASKETAQWETQYF. CDR3 in DNA: TGTGCCAGCAAGGAGACAGCTCAATGGGAGACCCAGTACTTC.

The chain employs TRBV6-2 or TRBV6-3 and TRBJ2-1; TRBD1 agrees at 9 bases. The V gene's germline CDR1 is MNHEY and CDR2 SVGEGT. The CDR3 runs to 16 residues. Unmatched junction bases numbered 6, after V lost 5 bases and J lost 1 base. The CDR3 sequence is CASSLPTGGSYNEQFF. For the CDR3, the DNA is TGTGCCAGCAGTCTCCCGACAGGGGGGTCCTACAATGAGCAGTTCTTC.

This chain connects TRBV10-3 to TRBJ2-7; 7 nucleotides match TRBD1. The V segment lost 6 bases and the J segment 12 bases; nucleotides outside the gene matches: 11. Germline CDR1 is ENHRY and CDR2 is SYGVKD. This CDR3 has 12 amino acids. The CDR3 sequence is CAIRLTGENLYF. The CDR3 coding sequence is TGTGCCATCAGACTTACAGGGGAGAATTTGTACTTC.

This clonotype turned up a few times. The rearrangement joins TRBV11-2 to TRBJ2-2; D uncertain. Germline CDR1 and CDR2: SGHAT and FQNNGV. The length of the CDR3 is 13 residues. The V gene lost 1 base and the J gene lost 9 bases, with 9 bases spanning the gap. The CDR3 loop reads CASSLGSLRELFF. Written as DNA, the CDR3 is TGTGCCAGCAGCTTAGGTAGCTTGCGGGAGCTGTTTTTT.

This clonotype has more than one count but fewer than ten. The chain employs TRBV7-2 and TRBJ2-3, with 12 bases fitting TRBD2. Germline V gives CDR1 SGHTA, CDR2 FQGNSA. This CDR3 spans 18 amino acids. With V trimmed by 0 bases and J by 3 bases, 7 bases remained unmatched. CDR3 sequence reads: CASSLAASGGGGTDTQYF. CDR3 nucleotides: TGTGCCAGCAGCTTAGCGGCTAGCGGGGGGGGGGGAACAGATACGCAGTATTTT.

There are many counts of this clonotype. This chain joins TRBV27 and TRBJ1-2; D ambiguous. V lost 3 bases and J 2 bases, leaving 7 bases between the germline ends. This CDR3 spans 13 amino acids. Per the germline V gene, CDR1 is MNHEY and CDR2 is SMNVEV (reference sequence). The CDR3 here is CASSFGRNYGYTF. For the CDR3, the DNA is TGTGCCAGCAGTTTTGGACGGAACTATGGCTACACCTTC.

This clonotype has only a few counts. J is TRBJ1-1 and V is TRBV10-3; 7 nucleotides align to TRBD1. J lost 7 bases, V lost 5 bases, and 13 bases had no gene match. The CDR3 has 15 amino acids. Per germline, CDR1 ENHRY and CDR2 SYGVKD. This CDR3 reads CAISPADRIDGEAFF. For the CDR3, the DNA is TGTGCCATCAGTCCCGCGGACAGGATAGACGGTGAAGCTTTCTTT.

This clonotype turned up a few times. This sequence joins TRBV24-1 and TRBJ1-1, with D possibly being TRBD1 (5 bases). V lost 5 bases and J lost 7, with 13 bases in between. The CDR3 has 13 amino acids. Germline V gene sequence: CDR1 KGHDR, CDR2 SFDVKD. DNA for the CDR3: TGTGCCACCAGTGTTCAGGGAGCCCTTGAAGCTTTCTTT. Protein product: CATSVQGALEAFF.

The genes are TRBV2 and TRBJ1-6, with 9 bases fitting TRBD1. The CDR3 has 15 amino acids. The germline CDR1 and CDR2 sequences are SNHLY and FYNNEI. The junction had 4 bases not matched to a gene; V was cut back by 3 bases and J by 7 bases. The chain's CDR3 is CASSDIQGANSPLHF. CDR3 nucleotides: TGTGCCAGCAGTGATATACAGGGGGCCAATTCACCCCTCCACTTT.

This chain links TRBV6-5 with TRBJ1-6; D is undetermined. Per germline, CDR1 MNHEY and CDR2 SVGAGI. The CDR3 runs 14 residues. Trimming stripped 0 bases from V and 7 bases from J, with 7 bases between. The CDR3: CASSYSRVNSPLHF. The CDR3, as DNA: TGTGCCAGCAGTTACTCGCGCGTGAATTCACCCCTCCACTTT.

This clonotype was found a few times. The rearrangement links TRBV19 to TRBJ2-1; 9 bases are a match to TRBD1. From germline, CDR1 is LNHDA and CDR2 SQIVND (reference sequence). CDR3 length: 17 amino acids. The V gene end was trimmed by 1 base and the J gene end by 6 bases; junction bases not matched to a gene: 10. CDR3 bases: TGTGCCAGTAGTATAGGATCAAGGACAGGGGAACCCAATGAGCAGTTCTTC. This translates into CASSIGSRTGEPNEQFF.

Only a few counts were recorded for this clonotype. This sequence joins TRBV7-8 and TRBJ2-5, with TRBD1 matching 7 bases. V was pared by 4 bases and J by 3 bases, with 8 bases of the junction left unmatched. The CDR3 runs to 15 residues. Germline-derived CDR1 and CDR2 are SGHVS and FQNEAQ. The CDR3 here is CASSSPGQTKETQYF. The DNA for the CDR3 is TGTGCCAGCAGCTCCCCGGGACAGACTAAAGAGACCCAGTACTTC. The full variable domain, in which reference TRBV7-8 and TRBJ2-5 provide the parts outside the CDR3, is GAGVSQSPRYKVAKRGQDVALRCDPISGHVSLFWYQQALGQGPEFLTYFQNEAQLDKSGLPSDRFFAERPEGSVSTLKIQRTQQEDSAVYLCASSSPGQTKETQYFGPGTRLLVL.

This clonotype has at least ten counts. The J gene is TRBJ1-5, the V gene TRBV7-6; D gene ambiguous. The length of the CDR3 is 14 residues. V was trimmed by 8 bases and J by 4 bases, leaving 15 bases between them. Per the germline V gene, CDR1 is SGHVS and CDR2 is FNYEAQ. The CDR3 protein is CASSPKGVNQPQHF. Written as DNA, the CDR3 is TGTGCCAGCTCCCCGAAGGGCGTGAATCAGCCCCAGCATTTT.

The chain recombines TRBV9 with TRBJ2-1; 11 bases line up with TRBD2. CDR1 and CDR2 from the germline V gene are SGDLS and YYNGEE. This CDR3 is 15 amino acids long. V dropped 6 bases and J dropped 3; count of bases not matched to a gene: 5. The DNA of the CDR3 is TGTGCCAGCACACTGGGACTAGCGGACTACAATGAGCAGTTCTTC. Translating gives CASTLGLADYNEQFF.

The chain employs TRBV5-6 and TRBJ2-7; no clear D. The CDR3 has 13 residues. Trimming pared 1 base from V and 7 bases from J, leaving 12 bases between. Germline CDR1 is SGHDT and CDR2 is YYEEEE. CDR3 in amino acids: CASSLQRRVEQYF. CDR3 sequence (DNA): TGTGCCAGCAGCTTGCAACGGCGAGTAGAGCAGTACTTC.

This clonotype has ten or more counts. The CDR3 region is CASSSGTAPYSSWNTGELFF. The CDR3 region has the DNA TGTGCCAGCAGTTCCGGGACAGCCCCTTACTCCTCCTGGAACACCGGGGAGCTGTTTTTT. The gene calls are TRBV12-3 or TRBV12-4 and TRBJ2-2; 7 nucleotides agree with TRBD1. This CDR3 region has 20 residues. The trim removed 4 bases at V and 1 base at J, leaving 18 bases unmatched.